This record looks at one T cell receptor (beta chain) sequence and its context. Libraries were prepared by immunoSEQ multiplex PCR; TCRdb keeps only in-frame clonotypes and omits some of them. The sample includes tens of thousands of clones, just under 90% seen only once; the top ten take about 1.5%. These data are taken from a study of T cells after somatic rescue of genetic block. This CDR3 contains 12 residues. Germline V CDR1 and CDR2: SGHNT, YYREEE (reference sequence). The V end lost 1 base, the J end lost 7 bases, and 9 bases lay between the germline ends. The chain recombines TRBV5-4 with TRBJ2-7; D is uncertain. This clonotype was obtained from a woman in her late teens or twenties. The sequenced material came from peripheral blood mononuclear cells (PBMCs). For the CDR3, the DNA is TGTGCCAGCAGCTTGCGAGGTGGTGAGCAGTACTTC. Protein: CASSLRGGEQYF.